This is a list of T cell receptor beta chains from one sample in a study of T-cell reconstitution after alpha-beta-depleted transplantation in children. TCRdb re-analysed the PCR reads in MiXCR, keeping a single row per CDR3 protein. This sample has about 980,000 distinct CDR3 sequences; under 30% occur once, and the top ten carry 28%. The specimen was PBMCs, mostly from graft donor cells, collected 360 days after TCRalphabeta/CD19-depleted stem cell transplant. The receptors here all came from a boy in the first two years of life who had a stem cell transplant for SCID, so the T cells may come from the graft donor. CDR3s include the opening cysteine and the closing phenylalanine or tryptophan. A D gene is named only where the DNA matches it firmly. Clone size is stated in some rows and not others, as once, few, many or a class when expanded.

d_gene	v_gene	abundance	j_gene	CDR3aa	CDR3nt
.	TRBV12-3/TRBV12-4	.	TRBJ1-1	CASSWEGLVTEAFF	TGTGCCAGCAGTTGGGAGGGCCTGGTCACTGAAGCTTTCTTT
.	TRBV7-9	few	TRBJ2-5	CASSLAGGFRETQYF	TGTGCCAGCAGCTTAGCGGGGGGTTTCCGTGAGACCCAGTACTTC
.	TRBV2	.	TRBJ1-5	CASSDPGGGNQPQHF	TGTGCCAGCAGTGATCCGGGAGGCGGGAATCAGCCCCAGCATTTT
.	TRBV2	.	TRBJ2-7	CASSSGRYTLYEQYF	TGTGCCAGCAGTTCCGGACGGTACACACTCTACGAGCAGTACTTC
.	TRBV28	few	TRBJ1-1	CATDRATDVGNTEAFF	TGTGCCACCGACCGGGCCACCGACGTGGGGAACACTGAAGCTTTCTTT
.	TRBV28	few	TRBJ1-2	CASSLRGVAWNYGYTF	TGTGCCAGCAGCCTTAGGGGCGTAGCATGGAACTATGGCTACACCTTC
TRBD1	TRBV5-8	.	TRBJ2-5	CASSLVGRGNQETQYF	TGTGCCAGCAGCTTGGTTGGCAGGGGGAACCAAGAGACCCAGTACTTC
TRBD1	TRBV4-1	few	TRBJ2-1	CASSQGGQLGYNEQFF	TGCGCCAGCAGCCAAGGGGGACAGCTGGGGTACAATGAGCAGTTCTTC
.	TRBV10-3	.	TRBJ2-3	CAIKAAATDTQYF	TGTGCCATCAAGGCCGCGGCCACAGATACGCAGTATTTT
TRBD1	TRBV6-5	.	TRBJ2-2	CASSYNRGNTGELFF	TGTGCCAGCAGTTATAACAGGGGGAACACCGGGGAGCTGTTTTTT
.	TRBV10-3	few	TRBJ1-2	CAISSPGANYGYTF	TGTGCCATCAGTTCCCCGGGAGCTAACTATGGCTACACCTTC
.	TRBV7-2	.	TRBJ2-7	CASSLSLQYF	TGTGCCAGCAGCTTATCACTGCAGTACTTC
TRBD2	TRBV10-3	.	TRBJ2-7	CAISADGGIYEQYF	TGTGCCATCAGTGCCGACGGGGGGATATACGAGCAGTACTTC
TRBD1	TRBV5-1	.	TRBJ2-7	CASSLRWDRGLYEQYF	TGCGCCAGCAGCTTGCGGTGGGACAGGGGGCTCTACGAGCAGTACTTC
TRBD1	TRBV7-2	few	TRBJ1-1	CASSSKSGTGNTEAFF	TGTGCCAGCAGCTCTAAGTCCGGGACAGGGAACACTGAAGCTTTCTTT
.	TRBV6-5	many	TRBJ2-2	CASSYLGGPGELFF	TGTGCCAGCAGTTACTTAGGGGGGCCCGGGGAGCTGTTTTTT
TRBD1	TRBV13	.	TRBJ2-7	CASGGGQGPGSSYEQYF	TGTGCCAGCGGGGGGGGACAGGGGCCGGGAAGCTCCTACGAGCAGTACTTC
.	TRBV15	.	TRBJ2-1	CATSRWEVGNNEQFF	TGTGCCACCAGCAGATGGGAGGTTGGAAACAATGAGCAGTTCTTC
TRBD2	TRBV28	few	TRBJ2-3	CASSLTSGGNRDTQYF	TGTGCCAGCAGTCTTACTAGCGGGGGGAATCGAGATACGCAGTATTTT
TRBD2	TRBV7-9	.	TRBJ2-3	CASSSSGGRLQYF	TGTGCCAGCAGCAGCTCGGGAGGACGGTTGCAGTATTTT
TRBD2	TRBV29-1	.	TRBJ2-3	CSVALAGGRTDTQYF	TGCAGCGTAGCCCTAGCGGGGGGCCGCACAGATACGCAGTATTTT
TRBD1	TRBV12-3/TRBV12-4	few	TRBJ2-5	CASSLLDRVETQYF	TGTGCCAGCAGTCTCCTCGACAGGGTGGAGACCCAGTACTTC
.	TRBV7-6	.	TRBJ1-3	CASSLYPGWRGNTIYF	TGTGCCAGCAGCTTATATCCAGGGTGGAGAGGAAACACCATATATTTT
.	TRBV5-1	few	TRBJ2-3	CASSFGDSPDTQYF	TGCGCCAGCAGCTTCGGCGACAGCCCAGATACGCAGTATTTT